These 23 T cell receptor beta chains share one sample of origin, sequenced in a study of blood T cell repertoires in COVID-19. Method: immunoSEQ multiplex PCR; TCRdb's copy keeps in-frame clones and lacks some. The sample holds 500,000 to 600,000 clones, roughly nine tenths seen once. Sequenced input: peripheral blood. The receptors shown here come from a woman between 50 and 59 years old with COVID-19, enrolled during active disease.

This sequence joins TRBV7-2 and TRBJ1-2; 8 nucleotides line up with TRBD1. Germline assignment: CDR1 SGHTA and CDR2 FQGNSA. The length of the CDR3 is 15 residues. Trimming cost V 5 bases and J 7 bases; bases outside gene matches: 12. For the CDR3, the DNA is TGTGCCAGCAGCCAAGACCCGGGACAGGCCGGTGGCTACACCTTC. Encoded protein: CASSQDPGQAGGYTF.

The chain combines TRBV28 with TRBJ1-5, with 8 bases that match TRBD1. Germline loops: CDR1 MDHEN, CDR2 SYDVKM. The CDR3 runs 14 residues. V lost 4 bases and J lost 5; bases outside the gene matches: 4. CDR3 loop: CASSSQGAYQPQHF. The DNA for the CDR3 is TGTGCCAGCAGTTCCCAGGGGGCGTATCAGCCCCAGCATTTT.

The J gene is TRBJ2-2, the V gene TRBV5-6, with D possibly matching TRBD1 (5 bases). V lost 2 bases, J lost 5 bases, and 7 bases lay in between. This CDR3 region has 13 residues. Per the germline V gene, CDR1 is SGHDT and CDR2 is YYEEEE. The CDR3 DNA reads as TGTGCCAGCAGCTTTAGGGGAACCGGGGAGCTGTTTTTT. Protein product: CASSFRGTGELFF.

The V gene is TRBV19, the J gene TRBJ1-2, with TRBD1 matching 10 bases. CDR1 is LNHDA, CDR2 SQIVND, per germline (reference sequence). Germline trimming cut 6 bases from V and 6 bases from J; bases unmatched to any gene: 4. The CDR3 contains 13 residues. Written as DNA, the CDR3 is TGTGCCAGTAGGAGACAGGGGGCGGATGGCTACACCTTC. Translation: CASRRQGADGYTF.

This sequence joins TRBV3-1 (or the pseudogene TRBV3-2) and TRBJ1-5; the D gene is possibly TRBD1 (5 bases). V gave up 4 bases and J gave up 6 bases, with 13 bases separating them. The CDR3 runs to 14 residues. Germline V gene data show CDR1 as LGHDT and CDR2 as YNNKEL (reference sequence). CDR3 in DNA: TGTGCCAGCAGCCTAAGACAGTCCGGTCAGCCCCAGCATTTT. This sequence encodes CASSLRQSGQPQHF.

The CDR3 bases are TGTGCCAGCAGTTACTCGCTAGCGGTACAAGAGACCCAGTACTTC. Translated, it gives CASSYSLAVQETQYF. The gene calls are TRBV6-6 and TRBJ2-5, with TRBD2 identical over 7 bases. V shed 0 bases and J 2 bases; nucleotides not matched to a gene: 3. There are 15 residues in the CDR3. Germline V gene data show CDR1 as MNHNY and CDR2 as SVGAGI (reference sequence).

The genes are TRBV18 and TRBJ1-2; TRBD1 is a possible D gene (6 bases). The CDR3 totals 16 residues. Germline lookup yields CDR1 KGHSH and CDR2 LQKENI. V was shortened by 6 bases and J by 1 base, with 18 bases between the two germline ends. CDR3 residues: CASSQVRDKFNYGYTF. CDR3 bases: TGTGCCAGCTCTCAAGTCCGGGACAAATTTAACTATGGCTACACCTTC. The full variable domain, with the rest looked up from reference TRBV18 and TRBJ1-2, is NAGVMQNPRHLVRRRGQEARLRCSPMKGHSHVYWYRQLPEEGLKFMVYLQKENIIDESGMPKERFSAEFPKEGPSILRIQQVVRGDSAAYFCASSQVRDKFNYGYTFGSGTRLTVV.

This rearrangement joins TRBV18 to TRBJ2-3; D remains unclear. V was clipped by 1 base and J by 1 base, with 6 bases between them. The germline CDR1 and CDR2 sequences are KGHSH and LQKENI. The CDR3 is 14 residues long. The CDR3 region is CASSPREGTDTQYF. CDR3 DNA: TGTGCCAGCTCACCACGTGAGGGCACAGATACGCAGTATTTT.

J is TRBJ2-2 and V is TRBV2; D is ambiguous. The germline V and J ends were trimmed by 4 bases and 13 bases, with 4 bases remaining between them. CDR1 and CDR2 (germline): SNHLY, FYNNEI. CDR3 length: 9 residues. CDR3 sequence reads: CASSAWLFF. CDR3 in DNA: TGTGCCAGCAGTGCTTGGCTGTTTTTT.

The genes are TRBV2 and TRBJ2-3; TRBD2 matches 9 bases. The CDR3 sequence is 13 residues long. The germline V gene encodes CDR1 SNHLY and CDR2 FYNNEI. J was trimmed by 2 bases and V by 9 bases; bases with no gene match: 3. In DNA, the CDR3 is TGTGCCAGTGTAGCGGGGGACACAGATACGCAGTATTTT. This sequence encodes CASVAGDTDTQYF.

The V gene is TRBV28, the J gene TRBJ2-5; TRBD2 aligns across 7 bases. CDR3 size: 14 residues. Trimming removed 3 bases from V and 5 bases from J; junction bases left unmatched: 6. Germline V gene lookup returns CDR1 MDHEN and CDR2 SYDVKM. CDR3 nucleotide sequence: TGTGCCAGCAGTTTGCGGTCCGGGGGGGAGACCCAGTACTTC. It yields the protein CASSLRSGGETQYF.

A note on this clone: One end of the junction is discordant with germline, which a read error may explain. The V and J genes are TRBV12-3 or TRBV12-4 and TRBJ1-5; the D is unclear. The CDR3 is 12 residues long. DNA for the CDR3: TGTGCCAGCAGTTACCACATGGGAGGGTACGATTTT. The encoded protein is CASSYHMGGYDF.

The chain carries TRBV6-4 and TRBJ1-4, with D perhaps TRBD1 (6 bases). CDR1 MRHNA and CDR2 SNTAGT come from the germline V gene. The germline V and J ends were trimmed by 5 bases and 7 bases, with 14 bases remaining between them. The CDR3 is 14 amino acids. In DNA, the CDR3 is TGTGCCAGCAGTCCGACAGGTTTGGGTGAAAAACTGTTTTTT. It is translated as CASSPTGLGEKLFF.

The gene calls are TRBV5-1 and TRBJ1-5, with D maybe TRBD1 (6 bases). Trimming removed 3 bases at V and 0 bases at J, with 10 bases between. The CDR3 sequence is 15 residues long. Germline V gene data show CDR1 as SGHRS and CDR2 as YFSETQ. CDR3 coding DNA: TGCGCCAGCAGCTGGGCAGGGGCTAGCAATCAGCCCCAGCATTTT. This sequence encodes CASSWAGASNQPQHF.

Worth noting for this clone: The sample carries other DNA sequences with the same CDR3. The chain uses TRBV5-1 and TRBJ1-5; D remains ambiguous. From germline, CDR1 is SGHRS and CDR2 YFSETQ. The CDR3 sequence is 13 residues long. Trimming shortened V by 2 bases and J by 4 bases, and 7 bases separated the two germline ends. The CDR3 nucleotides are TGCGCCAGCAGCTTCGGAGGGAATCAGCCCCAGCATTTT. The encoded protein is CASSFGGNQPQHF. Variable domain in full (rest from reference TRBV5-1 and TRBJ1-5): KAGVTQTPRYLIKTRGQQVTLSCSPISGHRSVSWYQQTPGQGLQFLFEYFSETQRNKGNFPGRFSGRQFSNSRSEMNVSTLELGDSALYLCASSFGGNQPQHFGDGTRLSIL.

The chain combines TRBV6-1 with TRBJ1-5, with D tentatively TRBD1 (5 bases). Germline V lookup: CDR1 MNHNS, CDR2 SASEGT. V was clipped by 3 bases and J by 5 bases, with 11 bases between them. The CDR3 sequence is 14 residues long. CDR3 nucleotides: TGTGCCAGCAGTGACCAGGGTAGGGATCAGCCCCAGCATTTT. Its protein is CASSDQGRDQPQHF.

This chain uses TRBV4-2 with TRBJ2-7; 14 bases fit TRBD2. CDR3 length: 15 amino acids. Per the germline V gene, CDR1 is LGHNA and CDR2 is YNFKEQ. V shed 5 bases, J shed 2 bases, and the junction held 2 bases outside the gene matches. The CDR3 region is CASSSGLAGAYEQYF. CDR3 nucleotide sequence: TGTGCCAGCAGCTCGGGACTAGCGGGGGCCTACGAGCAGTACTTC.

The chain joins TRBV2 to TRBJ2-3; 11 bases map to TRBD2. The germline V gene has CDR1 SNHLY and CDR2 FYNNEI. Unmatched junction bases numbered 4, after V lost 6 bases and J lost 2 bases. The CDR3 consists of 15 residues. The CDR3: CASSVGLAVTDTQYF. CDR3 nucleotide sequence: TGTGCCAGCAGCGTGGGACTAGCGGTCACAGATACGCAGTATTTT. Drawing the rest from reference TRBV2 and TRBJ2-3, the complete variable domain is EPEVTQTPSHQVTQMGQEVILRCVPISNHLYFYWYRQILGQKVEFLVSFYNNEISEKSEIFDDQFSVERPDGSNFTLKIRSTKLEDSAMYFCASSVGLAVTDTQYFGPGTRLTVL.

The chain uses TRBV4-2 and TRBJ2-5, with 9 bases fitting TRBD2. The ends lost 0 bases at V and 0 bases at J; junction bases unmatched: 5. The CDR3 totals 17 residues. Germline CDR1 and CDR2: LGHNA and YNFKEQ. The CDR3 loop is CASSQDLASGDQETQYF. For the CDR3, the DNA is TGTGCCAGCAGCCAAGATTTGGCTAGCGGGGACCAAGAGACCCAGTACTTC.

This sequence joins TRBV30 and TRBJ2-7, with TRBD1 as a possible D gene (7 bases). From germline, CDR1 is GTSNPN and CDR2 SVGIG (reference sequence). With 1 base removed from V and 6 bases from J, the gap between germline ends came to 22 bases. The CDR3 sequence is 16 residues long. CDR3 coding DNA: TGTGCCTGGAGTGGGACTTTAACAGGGGACGGGGGCGAGCAGTACTTC. Translation: CAWSGTLTGDGGEQYF.

The rearrangement joins TRBV28 to TRBJ1-2, with TRBD1 as a possible D gene (6 bases). The germline V gene has CDR1 MDHEN and CDR2 SYDVKM. The CDR3 runs 12 residues. With 5 bases removed from V and 6 bases from J, the gap between germline ends came to 10 bases. CDR3 sequence: CASSGQPHGYTF. For the CDR3, the DNA is TGTGCCAGCAGTGGACAGCCGCATGGCTACACCTTC.

The CDR3 DNA follows: TGTGCCAGCAGCCAAGGACAGGCTGGGTTGTGGCAGTTCTTC. Translating gives CASSQGQAGLWQFF. The V call is TRBV3-1 (or the pseudogene TRBV3-2), the J call TRBJ2-1, with D possibly matching TRBD1 (6 bases). Germline V gives CDR1 LGHDT, CDR2 YNNKEL (reference sequence). V was shortened by 1 base and J by 12 bases, with 16 bases between the two germline ends. The CDR3 has 14 residues.

The chain combines TRBV30 with TRBJ1-1; no clear D. This CDR3 is built from 12 residues. Trimming stripped 1 base from V and 2 bases from J, with 5 bases between. The germline V gene has CDR1 GTSNPN and CDR2 SVGIG (reference sequence). The CDR3 DNA reads TGTGCCTGGAGTGGTCTCAACACTGAAGCTTTCTTT. Protein: CAWSGLNTEAFF.